The entry below gives a single TCR beta chain sequence along with its context. Its antigen is as yet unknown. The data were taken from a study of Ad26.COV2.S vaccination and SARS-CoV-2 variants. Study as a whole: Donor was in the COV1001 Ad26.COV2.S trial arm. Administration of Ad26.COV2.S was intramuscular, either once or twice 56 days apart. General study results and limits: The study found similar non-spike TCR breadth in vaccine and placebo recipients.

Method: immunoSEQ multiplex PCR; TCRdb's copy keeps in-frame clones and lacks some. The data hold some 460,000 clones, with 80% to 90% observed a single time. Germline V gives CDR1 MGHRA, CDR2 YSYEKL. The CDR3 is 15 amino acids. V dropped 4 bases and J dropped 8; count of bases not matched to a gene: 7. Treatment denoted: some 19 received Ad26.COV2.S at low or high dose, single or two shots; several received placebo; per-sample allocation not given. The samples date from day 63 after the first vaccine or placebo injection. Donation was by an adult aged 18-55 years who was in Boston. The source was peripheral blood, collected in a trial of Ad26.COV2.S vaccine versus placebo. The clonotype originates from a person between 18 and 60 years old who received the Ad26.COV2.S COVID-19 vaccine or a placebo. J is TRBJ1-3 and V is TRBV4-1; 11 bases match TRBD1. CDR3 loop: CASSRGQGAGDTIYF. The CDR3 DNA is TGCGCCAGCAGCCGAGGACAGGGGGCCGGAGACACCATATATTTT.